This T cell receptor (beta chain) comes out of a study of T cells after yellow fever vaccination (dated by TCRdb to the late 2010s). With regard to the full study: Libraries from fractions with low cell numbers were prepared with the SMART-Seq v4 Ultra Low Input RNA kit. Blood was drawn at multiple timepoints before and after primary and secondary immunization, with bulk PBMC replicates and cell subsets isolated. Bulk TCR alpha and beta repertoires were sequenced longitudinally to track T-cell clones before and after primary and booster YFV17D yellow fever vaccination. Two healthy male donors, one aged 18 to 30 and one aged 30 to 39 years, were included in the cohort. Beyond this particular receptor, the publication reports: The secondary T-cell response was weaker than the primary response but faster, peaking on day 5 instead of day 15. Computational filtering was needed because FACS-sorted repertoires could contain abundant contaminating clonotypes from the bulk population. Most clones expanded after primary vaccination (roughly 96% of CD4 and roughly 91% of CD8) were re-detected after the booster, suggesting that broad memory maintenance occurred. The study included only two donors, which limits how far the findings can be generalized. A small share of clonotypes was detected in both CD4 and CD8 compartments, with the overlap likely arising from convergent recombination.

TCR cDNA was made using 5'RACE template switching, a step that added a universal primer site and unique molecular identifiers. Priming for cDNA synthesis came from both the TCR alpha and TCR beta constant segments. Two PCR steps were used to amplify libraries, with sample barcodes and sequencing adapters being added in the second step. Sequencing of libraries was performed on Illumina HiSeq 2500 (2x100 bp) or NovaSeq (2x150 bp). In the authors' own workflow: Reads were demultiplexed and collapsed into UMI consensus sequences with MIGEC, and V(D)J alignment was performed with MiXCR. Clonotypes responding to the vaccine were identified with edgeR on replicate PBMC samples, with the criteria of FDR below 0.01 and a log2 fold change above 5 up to day 15. Bulk clonotypes were assigned CD4 or CD8 identity according to which sequenced CD4 or CD8 repertoire held them at higher abundance. The public reads were run again by TCRdb, first through fastp at Q25 and then through MiXCR, and only productive beta chains were kept. Every entry covers one CDR3 protein and lists the most common genes and DNA from its rows. Here the V and J calls rest on TCRdb's processing, not on the authors' analysis. The sample profile shows about 340,000 distinct CDR3 sequences; roughly 8.7% of them were found once. The top ten clones comprise 18% of the sample.

Of note for this clonotype: What antigen it recognizes has not been identified. Per-base qualities were not stored, and no clone one base away is much larger.

The treatment or condition label of this sample denotes: live attenuated yellow fever vaccine strain. Two biological replicates of bulk PBMCs were collected at each blood-draw timepoint. A standard Ficoll-Paque protocol was used to isolate PBMCs from peripheral blood. TriZol was used to extract RNA from bulk PBMCs, from CD4 and CD8 fractions, and from dextramer-positive and dextramer-negative fractions. The germline ends are 13 bases apart after V is trimmed by 0 bases and J by 7 bases. The CDR3 measures 14 amino acids from cysteine to valine. CDR3 DNA is the only sequence kept; it has 42 bases, read in frame from the first base.

The chain uses TRBV23-1 and TRBJ2-7, with the D gene not confidently named. TRBV23-1 is annotated as an ORF whose role is uncertain. Sequenced here: PBMCs, sampled on the day of the first yellow fever vaccination. The receptor was isolated from a man younger than 30 who received the YFV17D yellow fever vaccine. The CDR3 reads CASSQSPPVGEQYV. The DNA is TGCGCCAGCAGTCAATCGCCACCTGTTGGGGAGCAGTACGTC.